This TCR beta chain was found in a study of cytomegalovirus exposure and HLA in healthy donors. Researchers ran the PCR with 60 Vbeta and 13 Jbeta primers. Method: immunoSEQ multiplex PCR; TCRdb's copy keeps in-frame clones and lacks some. This sample's table reports tens of thousands of clones. This CDR3 comprises 15 residues. CDR1 KGHSH and CDR2 LQKENI come from the germline V gene. Trimming took off 3 bases at V and 1 base at J, with 13 bases between the two ends. The clonotype originates from a woman between 50 and 59 years old in good health and CMV-seropositive. The sequenced sample was PBMCs. The V call is TRBV18, the J call TRBJ2-7, with D perhaps TRBD2 (5 bases). The DNA for the CDR3 is TGTGCCAGCTCACCGGGTGGTCGGGGTTCCTACGAGCAGTACTTC. As protein: CASSPGGRGSYEQYF.